A selection of T cell receptor beta chains follows, all from one sample in a study of CD8 T cells in ankylosing spondylitis. Using its own MiXCR run on the 5' RACE reads, TCRdb lists one record per CDR3 protein. This sample has roughly 35,000 distinct CDR3 sequences, with roughly 12% found just once. The sequenced sample was synovial fluid, either unsorted or a sorted T cell fraction (not recorded which). Receptors were obtained from a male donor with ankylosing spondylitis. Each CDR3 is given with its conserved first and last residue. Fields, in order: J gene, CDR3 length, D gene, clone size, V gene, CDR3 DNA, CDR3 protein. D genes are given only for firm matches. Part of the rows lack a size; the others show once, few, many or a class for expanded clones.

J: TRBJ1-5; length: 15; D: -; size: -; V: TRBV5-8; DNA: TGTGCCAGGAGCCCTGGGCTTCGGGGCAATCAGCCCCAGCATTTT; CDR3: CARSPGLRGNQPQHF
J: TRBJ2-2; length: 18; D: -; size: few; V: TRBV28; DNA: TGTGCCAGCAGTTTATTCTGGGACACCTTGCCGAACACCGGGGAGCTGTTTTTT; CDR3: CASSLFWDTLPNTGELFF
J: TRBJ2-1; length: 14; D: TRBD1; size: -; V: TRBV20-1; DNA: TGCAGTGCCCTGGGACAGAGCTCCTACAATGAGCAGTTCTTC; CDR3: CSALGQSSYNEQFF
J: TRBJ1-6; length: 13; D: -; size: few; V: TRBV7-9; DNA: TGTGCCAGCAGCTTAGAACTGGGATCACCCCTCCACTTT; CDR3: CASSLELGSPLHF
J: TRBJ1-1; length: 13; D: -; size: few; V: TRBV6-2/TRBV6-3; DNA: TGTGCCAGCAGTTACTCGACGGAATCTGAAGCTTTCTTT; CDR3: CASSYSTESEAFF
J: TRBJ1-2; length: 14; D: -; size: few; V: TRBV7-8; DNA: TGTGCCAGCAGCTTAGCGGGGGCGGGCTATGGCTACACCTTC; CDR3: CASSLAGAGYGYTF
J: TRBJ2-7; length: 14; D: TRBD2; size: few; V: TRBV30; DNA: TGTGCCTGGGCCCCGGGACTAGCGGCCTACGAGCAGTACTTC; CDR3: CAWAPGLAAYEQYF
J: TRBJ1-2; length: 14; D: -; size: many; V: TRBV27; DNA: TGTGCCAGCAGTGCCACCGGGACCGGCTATGGCTACACCTTC; CDR3: CASSATGTGYGYTF
J: TRBJ2-7; length: 13; D: TRBD1; size: -; V: TRBV29-1; DNA: TGCAGCGTAGTGACAGGGGACTCCTACGAGCAGTACTTC; CDR3: CSVVTGDSYEQYF
J: TRBJ1-1; length: 13; D: -; size: few; V: TRBV9; DNA: TGTGCCAGCAGCTCTGCGGAGGGGGGTGAAGCTTTCTTT; CDR3: CASSSAEGGEAFF